These T cell receptor beta chains were read from a single sample in a study of T-cell memory formation after mild COVID-19. Via MiXCR, TCRdb re-called the 5' RACE reads, giving one row per CDR3 protein. The data contain nearly 110,000 distinct CDR3 sequences, approximately 15% of them singletons. Material: PBMCs or a T cell subset sorted from them (not recorded which). Receptor source: a man between 18 and 29 years old who had mild COVID-19 (a few samples of this study predate the infection). Cell type and time point are not known. Each CDR3 is given with its conserved first and last residue. Fields, in order: J gene, D gene, V gene, clone size, CDR3 protein, CDR3 DNA. A D gene is named only where the DNA matches it firmly. Rows may omit the clone size; those that give it use once, few, many or a size class.

j_gene: TRBJ2-7
d_gene: .
v_gene: TRBV12-5
abundance: .
CDR3aa: CASVTGPPSYEQYF
CDR3nt: TGTGCTAGTGTTACGGGACCGCCCTCCTACGAGCAGTACTTC

j_gene: TRBJ1-1
d_gene: .
v_gene: TRBV4-3
abundance: .
CDR3aa: CASSPHNRRNTEAFF
CDR3nt: TGCGCCAGCAGCCCTCATAACCGCAGGAACACTGAAGCTTTCTTT

j_gene: TRBJ2-1
d_gene: TRBD1
v_gene: TRBV11-2
abundance: many
CDR3aa: CASSPGPGTGLNEQFF
CDR3nt: TGTGCCAGCAGCCCAGGCCCCGGGACAGGGCTCAATGAGCAGTTCTTC

j_gene: TRBJ1-1
d_gene: .
v_gene: TRBV29-1
abundance: few
CDR3aa: CSGSRGYTEAFF
CDR3nt: TGCAGCGGGTCCCGGGGATACACTGAAGCTTTCTTT

j_gene: TRBJ1-5
d_gene: TRBD1
v_gene: TRBV4-1
abundance: .
CDR3aa: CASSQGQGGNQPQHF
CDR3nt: TGCGCCAGCAGCCAAGGGCAGGGGGGCAATCAGCCCCAGCATTTT

j_gene: TRBJ1-1
d_gene: .
v_gene: TRBV6-2/TRBV6-3
abundance: few
CDR3aa: CASTQGLLNGDTEAFF
CDR3nt: TGTGCCAGCACCCAGGGACTCCTGAATGGAGACACTGAAGCTTTCTTT

j_gene: TRBJ1-2
d_gene: .
v_gene: TRBV6-5
abundance: .
CDR3aa: CASSYGRGYGYTF
CDR3nt: TGTGCCAGCAGTTACGGCAGGGGTTATGGCTACACCTTC

j_gene: TRBJ2-6
d_gene: .
v_gene: TRBV5-1
abundance: few
CDR3aa: CASTPGLSGANVLTF
CDR3nt: TGCGCCAGCACTCCAGGACTCTCTGGGGCCAACGTCCTGACTTTC

j_gene: TRBJ1-1
d_gene: .
v_gene: TRBV6-2/TRBV6-3
abundance: many
CDR3aa: CASSYLGPEAFF
CDR3nt: TGTGCCAGCAGTTACCTGGGTCCTGAAGCTTTCTTT

j_gene: TRBJ1-5
d_gene: .
v_gene: TRBV6-2/TRBV6-3
abundance: .
CDR3aa: CASSALEGNQPQHF
CDR3nt: TGTGCCAGCAGTGCACTTGAGGGCAATCAGCCCCAGCATTTT

j_gene: TRBJ2-1
d_gene: .
v_gene: TRBV5-1
abundance: once
CDR3aa: CASSLTGSAFNEQFF
CDR3nt: TGCGCCAGCAGCTTGACAGGGTCCGCATTCAATGAGCAGTTCTTC

j_gene: TRBJ2-5
d_gene: TRBD1
v_gene: TRBV19
abundance: few
CDR3aa: CASSITGGVETQYF
CDR3nt: TGTGCCAGTAGTATCACAGGGGGCGTGGAGACCCAGTACTTC

j_gene: TRBJ1-1
d_gene: TRBD1
v_gene: TRBV28
abundance: few
CDR3aa: CASSPPDRGSTEAFF
CDR3nt: TGTGCCAGCAGTCCACCTGACAGGGGAAGCACTGAAGCTTTCTTT

j_gene: TRBJ2-1
d_gene: TRBD1
v_gene: TRBV7-3
abundance: few
CDR3aa: CASSSYGTGNNEQFF
CDR3nt: TGTGCCAGCAGCAGCTATGGGACAGGGAACAATGAGCAGTTCTTC

j_gene: TRBJ2-7
d_gene: .
v_gene: TRBV2
abundance: .
CDR3aa: CAIIRAETSSYEQYF
CDR3nt: TGTGCCATCATCCGGGCAGAAACGAGCTCCTACGAGCAGTACTTC

j_gene: TRBJ1-1
d_gene: .
v_gene: TRBV7-9
abundance: .
CDR3aa: CASSPPFTEAFF
CDR3nt: TGTGCCAGCAGCCCGCCATTCACTGAAGCTTTCTTT

j_gene: TRBJ2-4
d_gene: TRBD2
v_gene: TRBV14
abundance: many
CDR3aa: CASSHSGLAGLAKNIQYF
CDR3nt: TGTGCCAGCAGCCATTCTGGGCTAGCGGGGCTAGCCAAAAACATTCAGTACTTC

j_gene: TRBJ2-2
d_gene: .
v_gene: TRBV6-5
abundance: few
CDR3aa: CASSLQEPGSGELFF
CDR3nt: TGTGCCAGCAGTCTCCAGGAGCCAGGGAGCGGGGAGCTGTTTTTT

j_gene: TRBJ1-1
d_gene: TRBD1
v_gene: TRBV7-9
abundance: .
CDR3aa: CASSLRQGMATEAFF
CDR3nt: TGTGCCAGCAGCTTGAGACAGGGCATGGCCACTGAAGCTTTCTTT

j_gene: TRBJ2-7
d_gene: .
v_gene: TRBV6-5
abundance: few
CDR3aa: CASSYSDGYEQYF
CDR3nt: TGTGCCAGCAGTTACTCCGACGGGTACGAGCAGTACTTC

j_gene: TRBJ2-5
d_gene: .
v_gene: TRBV12-3/TRBV12-4
abundance: .
CDR3aa: CASSGTSQETQYF
CDR3nt: TGTGCCAGCAGTGGGACTTCTCAAGAGACCCAGTACTTC

j_gene: TRBJ2-3
d_gene: TRBD2
v_gene: TRBV7-6
abundance: few
CDR3aa: CASSFRDYTDTQYF
CDR3nt: TGTGCCAGCAGCTTCCGGGACTACACAGATACGCAGTATTTT

j_gene: TRBJ1-5
d_gene: .
v_gene: TRBV4-1
abundance: .
CDR3aa: CASSQVPGEDQPQHF
CDR3nt: TGCGCCAGCAGCCAAGTTCCGGGGGAGGATCAGCCCCAGCATTTT

j_gene: TRBJ2-3
d_gene: .
v_gene: TRBV12-3/TRBV12-4
abundance: .
CDR3aa: CASSWGSDTQYF
CDR3nt: TGTGCCAGCAGTTGGGGGTCAGATACGCAGTATTTT

j_gene: TRBJ2-1
d_gene: .
v_gene: TRBV6-6
abundance: .
CDR3aa: CASSYSDEQFF
CDR3nt: TGTGCCAGCAGTTACTCGGATGAGCAGTTCTTC

j_gene: TRBJ1-6
d_gene: .
v_gene: TRBV9
abundance: .
CDR3aa: CASSVDPFYNSPLHF
CDR3nt: TGTGCCAGCAGCGTAGATCCCTTTTATAATTCACCCCTCCACTTT

j_gene: TRBJ2-7
d_gene: TRBD1
v_gene: TRBV5-6
abundance: many
CDR3aa: CASSYGQGAYEQYF
CDR3nt: TGTGCCAGCAGCTACGGACAGGGAGCCTACGAGCAGTACTTC

j_gene: TRBJ2-5
d_gene: TRBD2
v_gene: TRBV29-1
abundance: many
CDR3aa: CSVGGGRAQETQYF
CDR3nt: TGCAGCGTCGGGGGGGGCAGGGCCCAAGAGACCCAGTACTTC

j_gene: TRBJ2-1
d_gene: .
v_gene: TRBV3-1
abundance: few
CDR3aa: CASSHTSRDNEQFF
CDR3nt: TGTGCCAGCAGCCATACTAGCCGCGACAATGAGCAGTTCTTC

j_gene: TRBJ2-3
d_gene: TRBD2
v_gene: TRBV12-3/TRBV12-4
abundance: few
CDR3aa: CASRTGGTDTQYF
CDR3nt: TGTGCCAGCAGGACGGGGGGTACAGATACGCAGTATTTT

j_gene: TRBJ2-7
d_gene: .
v_gene: TRBV6-5
abundance: .
CDR3aa: CASGDNAYEQYF
CDR3nt: TGTGCCAGTGGGGACAATGCCTACGAGCAGTACTTC

j_gene: TRBJ2-3
d_gene: .
v_gene: TRBV7-9
abundance: many
CDR3aa: CASSGWVTADTQYF
CDR3nt: TGTGCCAGCAGCGGCTGGGTGACGGCAGATACGCAGTATTTT

j_gene: TRBJ2-7
d_gene: .
v_gene: TRBV4-3
abundance: .
CDR3aa: CASSQVYPILYEQYF
CDR3nt: TGCGCCAGCAGCCAAGTTTACCCGATCCTCTACGAGCAGTACTTC

j_gene: TRBJ2-1
d_gene: .
v_gene: TRBV7-3
abundance: once
CDR3aa: CASSLGPDNEQFF
CDR3nt: TGTGCCAGCAGCCTTGGCCCCGACAATGAGCAGTTCTTC

j_gene: TRBJ2-7
d_gene: .
v_gene: TRBV4-2
abundance: many
CDR3aa: CASSQDPPPANEQYF
CDR3nt: TGTGCCAGCAGCCAAGATCCTCCTCCGGCGAATGAGCAGTACTTC

j_gene: TRBJ1-2
d_gene: .
v_gene: TRBV4-2
abundance: .
CDR3aa: CASSQDPSGLAGYGYTF
CDR3nt: TGTGCCAGCAGCCAAGATCCCTCGGGGCTCGCCGGGTATGGCTACACCTTC

j_gene: TRBJ2-1
d_gene: TRBD1
v_gene: TRBV12-3/TRBV12-4
abundance: few
CDR3aa: CASRPDGQGNNEQFF
CDR3nt: TGTGCCAGCAGACCCGACGGACAGGGAAACAATGAGCAGTTCTTC

j_gene: TRBJ1-1
d_gene: .
v_gene: TRBV7-9
abundance: few
CDR3aa: CASSPGEANTEAFF
CDR3nt: TGTGCCAGCAGCCCGGGGGAAGCGAACACTGAAGCTTTCTTT

j_gene: TRBJ2-1
d_gene: .
v_gene: TRBV19
abundance: .
CDR3aa: CASSISGMGEQFF
CDR3nt: TGTGCCAGTAGTATTTCAGGGATGGGTGAGCAGTTCTTC

j_gene: TRBJ2-3
d_gene: TRBD2
v_gene: TRBV7-3
abundance: .
CDR3aa: CASSDRTRAGGADTQYF
CDR3nt: TGTGCCAGCAGCGATCGAACCCGGGCGGGGGGAGCAGATACGCAGTATTTT

j_gene: TRBJ2-7
d_gene: .
v_gene: TRBV12-3/TRBV12-4
abundance: .
CDR3aa: CASSLSPGYEQYF
CDR3nt: TGTGCCAGCAGTTTATCTCCCGGCTACGAGCAGTACTTC

j_gene: TRBJ2-7
d_gene: .
v_gene: TRBV5-4
abundance: .
CDR3aa: CASSSIYEQYF
CDR3nt: TGTGCCAGCAGCTCCATCTACGAGCAGTACTTC